The rows below give T cell receptor beta chains drawn from one sample of a study of blood T cell repertoires in COVID-19. Assay used: immunoSEQ multiplex PCR; TCRdb lists only in-frame clones, some missing. The sample records around 65,000 clones, roughly 80% being singletons. The specimen was peripheral blood. The receptors derive from a man aged 55 to 70 with acute or convalescent COVID-19. The CDR3 runs from the conserved cysteine through the conserved F or W. A D gene is named only where the DNA matches it firmly. Clone size is shown for a subset of rows, as once, few, many or a class of expanded clone.

V,D,J,size,CDR3,DNA
TRBV4-2,TRBD2,TRBJ2-3,NA,CASSQEAGQVLAGGLDTQYF,TGTGCCAGCAGCCAGGAGGCTGGGCAGGTACTAGCGGGGGGGCTTGATACGCAGTATTTT
TRBV12-5,NA,TRBJ2-7,NA,CASGSGTPYEQYF,TGTGCTAGTGGTTCGGGGACACCTTACGAGCAGTACTTC
TRBV7-2,TRBD1,TRBJ2-2,NA,CASSSGQGTTGELFF,TGTGCCAGCAGCTCGGGACAGGGGACCACCGGGGAGCTGTTTTTT
TRBV5-1,NA,TRBJ2-5,NA,CASSWLPGEVAQYF,TGCGCCAGCAGCTGGCTACCCGGGGAGGTGGCCCAGTACTTC
TRBV9,NA,TRBJ1-1,few,CASSLGGGVPNTEAFF,TGTGCCAGCTCCTTAGGTGGGGGCGTCCCGAACACTGAAGCTTTCTTT
TRBV9,TRBD1,TRBJ1-1,few,CASSSGAGGTEAFF,TGTGCCAGCAGCAGTGGGGCAGGGGGAACTGAAGCTTTCTTT
TRBV7-2,NA,TRBJ1-2,NA,CASSLARPSRYGYTF,TGTGCCAGCAGCTTAGCACGACCCTCTAGGTATGGCTACACCTTC
TRBV7-9,TRBD2,TRBJ2-3,NA,CASSSERGWDTQYF,TGTGCCAGCAGCTCGGAGCGGGGGTGGGATACGCAGTATTTT
TRBV6-5,NA,TRBJ2-3,NA,CAVGEGWTDTQYF,TGTGCCGTCGGGGAAGGGTGGACAGATACGCAGTATTTT
TRBV19,NA,TRBJ1-1,NA,CASSTLAGVTEAFF,TGTGCCAGTAGTACCCTGGCAGGGGTGACTGAAGCTTTCTTT
TRBV5-1,NA,TRBJ2-3,NA,CASRPGLIPTDTQYF,TGCGCCAGCAGACCCGGACTAATTCCCACAGATACGCAGTATTTT
TRBV19,TRBD1,TRBJ1-5,NA,CASSKGQNNQPQHF,TGTGCCAGTAGTAAGGGACAGAACAATCAGCCCCAGCATTTT
TRBV7-9,NA,TRBJ1-3,few,CASSRGNTIYF,TGTGCCAGCAGCCGGGGAAACACCATATATTTT
TRBV19,NA,TRBJ2-7,NA,CASSMTRHGLRNEQYF,TGTGCCAGTAGTATGACTAGACATGGCCTCCGGAACGAGCAGTACTTC
TRBV7-9,NA,TRBJ1-2,NA,CASSETGGAYGYTF,TGTGCCAGCTCCGAGACCGGAGGTGCATATGGCTACACCTTC
TRBV7-2,NA,TRBJ1-3,NA,CASSPTGNTIYF,TGTGCCAGCAGCCCAACAGGAAACACCATATATTTT
TRBV4-3,NA,TRBJ1-2,few,CASSQDQNGAFYGYTF,TGCGCCAGCAGCCAAGATCAGAACGGAGCCTTCTATGGCTACACCTTC
TRBV19,TRBD1,TRBJ2-7,NA,CASSIGQPGQGLQYF,TGTGCCAGTAGTATAGGCCAACCGGGACAGGGTTTACAGTACTTC
TRBV3-1/TRBV3-2,NA,TRBJ2-1,NA,CASSQSYNEQFF,TGTGCCAGCAGCCAGTCGTACAATGAGCAGTTCTTC
TRBV7-2,TRBD1,TRBJ2-7,NA,CASSLQGYEQYF,TGTGCCAGCAGCCTACAGGGGTACGAGCAGTACTTC
TRBV3-1/TRBV3-2,NA,TRBJ1-1,few,CASSPSRRGPRLNTEAFF,TGTGCCAGCAGCCCTTCGAGGAGGGGACCTCGATTGAACACTGAAGCTTTCTTT
TRBV11-3,TRBD1,TRBJ2-5,NA,CASSSGTGGQETQYF,TGTGCCAGCAGCTCCGGGACAGGGGGCCAAGAGACCCAGTACTTC
TRBV6-1,TRBD1,TRBJ1-5,NA,CASSEYRGGQPQHF,TGTGCCAGCAGTGAGTACAGGGGAGGTCAGCCCCAGCATTTT
TRBV5-6,TRBD1,TRBJ1-5,NA,CASSSRTGGGLSNQPQHF,TGTGCCAGCAGCTCCCGGACAGGGGGGGGCCTGAGCAATCAGCCCCAGCATTTT
TRBV20-1,NA,TRBJ2-7,NA,CSANDRTSYEQYF,TGCAGTGCTAATGACAGAACCTCCTACGAGCAGTACTTC
TRBV5-1,TRBD1,TRBJ1-2,NA,CASSERTGGTWNYGYTF,TGCGCCAGCAGCGAACGGACAGGGGGCACTTGGAACTATGGCTACACCTTC
TRBV7-8,NA,TRBJ1-1,NA,CASSLRSTEAFF,TGTGCCAGCAGTCTTCGCAGCACTGAAGCTTTCTTT
TRBV4-3,NA,TRBJ1-2,NA,CASSQEGREDGYTF,TGCGCCAGCAGCCAAGAGGGCAGGGAAGATGGCTACACCTTC
TRBV30,NA,TRBJ2-3,NA,CAWQNRQVADTQYF,TGTGCCTGGCAAAACCGACAGGTGGCGGATACGCAGTATTTT
TRBV10-1,NA,TRBJ2-7,NA,CASSESADYEQYF,TGCGCCAGCAGTGAGTCGGCGGACTACGAGCAGTACTTC
TRBV30,TRBD1,TRBJ1-5,NA,CAWSVGTGGQPQHF,TGTGCCTGGAGTGTAGGGACAGGGGGTCAGCCCCAGCATTTT
TRBV3-1/TRBV3-2,TRBD1,TRBJ1-6,NA,CASSQGGTGDSPLHF,TGTGCCAGCAGCCAAGGTGGGACAGGAGACTCACCCCTCCACTTT
TRBV30,NA,TRBJ2-4,NA,CAWSVTPLGHHF,TGTGCCTGGAGTGTAACCCCACTGGGACATCACTTC
TRBV3-1/TRBV3-2,TRBD2,TRBJ2-1,NA,CASSQEHSGGGNEQFF,TGTGCCAGCAGCCAAGAGCATAGCGGGGGGGGAAATGAGCAGTTCTTC
TRBV19,NA,TRBJ1-5,NA,CASSIWGESQPQHF,TGTGCCAGTAGTATATGGGGGGAGAGTCAGCCCCAGCATTTT
TRBV3-1/TRBV3-2,NA,TRBJ1-1,NA,CASSQGGAAFF,TGTGCCAGCAGCCAGGGGGGGGCCGCTTTCTTT
TRBV6-6,NA,TRBJ1-2,NA,CASSFWQTNYGYTF,TGTGCCAGCAGTTTTTGGCAGACTAACTATGGCTACACCTTC
TRBV2,NA,TRBJ2-7,NA,CASSEKNGDYEQYF,TGTGCCAGCAGTGAAAAGAACGGGGACTACGAGCAGTACTTC
TRBV5-6,TRBD1,TRBJ1-2,few,CASSAASGGSFGYTF,TGTGCCAGCAGCGCTGCCTCAGGGGGAAGTTTTGGCTACACCTTC
TRBV2,TRBD2,TRBJ2-5,NA,CARSGGAQETQYF,TGTGCTAGGAGCGGGGGGGCGCAGGAGACCCAGTACTTC
TRBV6-5,TRBD2,TRBJ2-1,few,CASGLAGGNNEQFF,TGTGCCAGCGGACTAGCGGGGGGAAACAATGAGCAGTTCTTC
TRBV4-1,TRBD1,TRBJ1-5,NA,CASSPKWDRAQPQHF,TGCGCCAGCAGCCCCAAGTGGGACAGGGCCCAGCCCCAGCATTTT
TRBV7-8,TRBD2,TRBJ2-7,NA,CASSLTSGVGYEQYF,TGTGCCAGCAGCTTAACTAGCGGGGTTGGGTACGAGCAGTACTTC
TRBV5-1,TRBD1,TRBJ1-1,once,CASSLGAGGLNTEAFF,TGCGCCAGCAGCTTGGGGGCAGGGGGCCTGAACACTGAAGCTTTCTTT
TRBV5-1,NA,TRBJ1-3,NA,CASSSQPSSSGNTIYF,TGCGCCAGCAGCTCACAACCATCTAGCTCTGGAAACACCATATATTTT
TRBV4-1,TRBD2,TRBJ2-1,NA,CASSQVHKRGSYNEQFF,TGCGCCAGCAGCCAAGTGCATAAGCGGGGGAGCTACAATGAGCAGTTCTTC
TRBV27,NA,TRBJ1-1,NA,CASKLPGVNTEAFF,TGTGCCAGCAAACTGCCGGGGGTGAACACTGAAGCTTTCTTT
TRBV11-2,TRBD1,TRBJ2-1,NA,CASSLMRGTGLYNEQFF,TGTGCCAGCAGCTTAATGAGGGGGACAGGCCTATACAATGAGCAGTTCTTC
TRBV7-9,NA,TRBJ1-1,NA,CASSKRQKNTEAFF,TGTGCCAGCAGCAAAAGACAGAAGAACACTGAAGCTTTCTTT
TRBV4-3,TRBD1,TRBJ1-2,NA,CASSQDVGQGAQNGYTF,TGCGCCAGCAGCCAAGATGTGGGACAGGGGGCTCAGAATGGCTACACCTTC
TRBV11-2,NA,TRBJ2-7,NA,CASLDTSYEQYF,TGTGCCAGCTTAGATACCTCCTACGAGCAGTACTTC
TRBV19,NA,TRBJ1-1,NA,CASSARGTEAFF,TGTGCCAGTAGTGCCCGGGGGACTGAAGCTTTCTTT
TRBV19,TRBD2,TRBJ2-3,NA,CASSTSAGATDTQYF,TGTGCCAGTAGTACCTCAGCGGGGGCCACAGATACGCAGTATTTT
TRBV3-1/TRBV3-2,TRBD1,TRBJ1-2,NA,CASSPTGGVYGYTF,TGTGCCAGCAGCCCGACAGGGGGCGTCTATGGCTACACCTTC
TRBV19,NA,TRBJ2-1,NA,CASRPEGSYNEQFF,TGTGCCAGTCGACCGGAGGGCTCCTACAATGAGCAGTTCTTC
TRBV11-2,NA,TRBJ1-1,NA,CASSGRITRDNTEAFF,TGTGCCAGCAGCGGAAGGATCACCAGGGATAACACTGAAGCTTTCTTT
TRBV3-1/TRBV3-2,TRBD1,TRBJ1-1,few,CASSADRALNTEAFF,TGTGCCAGCAGCGCGGACAGGGCCTTGAACACTGAAGCTTTCTTT
TRBV20-1,NA,TRBJ1-5,NA,CSASGQGGGQPQHF,TGCAGTGCTAGTGGGCAGGGTGGTGGTCAGCCCCAGCATTTT
TRBV30,NA,TRBJ1-2,NA,CAWSASIGGYTF,TGTGCCTGGAGCGCTTCCATCGGGGGCTACACCTTC
TRBV2,TRBD1,TRBJ1-4,NA,CASSERLGQGNEKLFF,TGTGCCAGCAGTGAACGATTGGGACAGGGGAATGAAAAACTGTTTTTT